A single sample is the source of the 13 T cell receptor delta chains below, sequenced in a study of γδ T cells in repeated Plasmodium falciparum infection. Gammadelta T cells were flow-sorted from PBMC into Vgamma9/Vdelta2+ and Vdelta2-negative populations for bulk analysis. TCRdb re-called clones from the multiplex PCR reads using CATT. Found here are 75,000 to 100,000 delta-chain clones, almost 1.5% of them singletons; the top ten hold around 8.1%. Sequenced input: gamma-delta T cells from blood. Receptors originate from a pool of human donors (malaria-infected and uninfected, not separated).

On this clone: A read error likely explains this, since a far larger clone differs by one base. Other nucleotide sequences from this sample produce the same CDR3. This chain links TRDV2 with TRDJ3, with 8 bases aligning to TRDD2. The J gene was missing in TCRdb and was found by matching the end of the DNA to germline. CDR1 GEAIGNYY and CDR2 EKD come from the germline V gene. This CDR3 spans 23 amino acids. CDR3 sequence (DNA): TGTGCCTGTGACGATGGGGGCCTTCCTAGCCGGGGGACGAGCTCCTGGGACACCCGGCAGATGTTTTTC. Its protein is CACDDGGLPSRGTSSWDTRQMFF.

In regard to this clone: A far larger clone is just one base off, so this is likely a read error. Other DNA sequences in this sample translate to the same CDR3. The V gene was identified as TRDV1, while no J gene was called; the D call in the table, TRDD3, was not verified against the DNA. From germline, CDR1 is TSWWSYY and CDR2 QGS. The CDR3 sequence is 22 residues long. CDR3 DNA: TGTGCTCTTGGGGAAGAGAGTCGGCGGCGGGAACTGGGGGAGCTCTTTGGTCCTAAACTCATCTTC. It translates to CALGEESRRRELGELFGPKLIF.

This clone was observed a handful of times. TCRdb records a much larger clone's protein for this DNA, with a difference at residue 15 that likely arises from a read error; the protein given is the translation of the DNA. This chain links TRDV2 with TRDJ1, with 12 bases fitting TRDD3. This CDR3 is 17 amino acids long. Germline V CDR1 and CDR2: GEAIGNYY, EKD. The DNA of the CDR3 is TGTGCCTGTGACACCCTCATACTGGGGGATACTAACGATAAACCCATCTTT. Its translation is CACDTLILGDTNDKPIF.

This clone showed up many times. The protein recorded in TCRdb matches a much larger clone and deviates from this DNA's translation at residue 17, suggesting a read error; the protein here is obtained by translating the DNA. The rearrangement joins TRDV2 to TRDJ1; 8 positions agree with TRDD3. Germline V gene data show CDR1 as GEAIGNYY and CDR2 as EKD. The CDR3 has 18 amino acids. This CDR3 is CACEGIREGKASPDKLTF. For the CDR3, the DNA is TGTGCCTGTGAAGGGATACGCGAAGGGAAAGCATCCCCAGATAAACTCACCTTT.

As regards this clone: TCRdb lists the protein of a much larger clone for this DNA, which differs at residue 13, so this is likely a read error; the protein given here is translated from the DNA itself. As DNA, the CDR3 is TGTGCTCTTGGGGAATTACTGGGGGATAAGGGATACGCCGATAAACTCATCTTT. This translates into CALGELLGDKGYADKLIF. The V gene is TRDV1, the J gene TRDJ1; 11 bases match TRDD3. Because TCRdb records no J gene, it was assigned here through a match of the DNA to germline. V dropped 2 bases and J dropped 3; count of bases not matched to a gene: 11. This CDR3 is built from 18 residues. Germline assignment: CDR1 TSWWSYY and CDR2 QGS.

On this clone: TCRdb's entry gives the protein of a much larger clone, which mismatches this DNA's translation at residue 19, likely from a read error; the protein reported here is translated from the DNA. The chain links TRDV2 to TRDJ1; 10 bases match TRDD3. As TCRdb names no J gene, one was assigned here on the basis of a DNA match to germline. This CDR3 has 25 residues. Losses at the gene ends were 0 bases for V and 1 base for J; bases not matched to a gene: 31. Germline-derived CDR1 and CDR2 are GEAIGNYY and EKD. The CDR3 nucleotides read TGTGCCTGTGACACCGTCGGTCTGGGGGGATACGCGGCGAACCGCGTATCCGAGCCCACCGATAAACTCATCTTT. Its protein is CACDTVGLGGYAANRVSEPTDKLIF.

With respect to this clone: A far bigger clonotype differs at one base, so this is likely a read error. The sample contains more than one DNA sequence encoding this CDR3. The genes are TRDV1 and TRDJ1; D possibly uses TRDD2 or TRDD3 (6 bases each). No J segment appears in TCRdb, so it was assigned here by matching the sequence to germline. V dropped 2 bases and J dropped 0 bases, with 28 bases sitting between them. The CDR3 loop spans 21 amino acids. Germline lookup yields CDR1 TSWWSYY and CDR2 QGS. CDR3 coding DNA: TGTGCTCTTGGGGAAGTTTCCTATGGGGGGCCGTACTCTCTGTACACCGATAAACTCATCTTT. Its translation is CALGEVSYGGPYSLYTDKLIF.

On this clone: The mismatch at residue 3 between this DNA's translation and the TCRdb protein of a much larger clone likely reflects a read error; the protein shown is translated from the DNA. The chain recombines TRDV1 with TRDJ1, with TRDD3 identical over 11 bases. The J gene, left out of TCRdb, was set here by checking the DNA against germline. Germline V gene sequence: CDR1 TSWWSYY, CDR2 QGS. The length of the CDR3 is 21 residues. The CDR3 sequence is CAPGPFRPWGIPARYTDKLIF. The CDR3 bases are TGTGCTCCTGGGCCCTTCAGGCCCTGGGGGATACCCGCACGGTACACCGATAAACTCATCTTT.

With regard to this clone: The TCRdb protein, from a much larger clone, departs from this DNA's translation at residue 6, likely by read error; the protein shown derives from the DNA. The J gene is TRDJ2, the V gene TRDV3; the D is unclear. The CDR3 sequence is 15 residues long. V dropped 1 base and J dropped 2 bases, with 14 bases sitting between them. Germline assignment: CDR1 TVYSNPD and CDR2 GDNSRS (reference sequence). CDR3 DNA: TGTGCCTTTACATTTTCCACCTCGTTGACAGCACAACTCTTCTTT. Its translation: CAFTFSTSLTAQLFF. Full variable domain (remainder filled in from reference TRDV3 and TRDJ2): CDKVTQSSPDQTVASGSEVVLLCTYDTVYSNPDLFWYRIRPDYSFQFVFYGDNSRSEGADFTQGRFSVKHILTQKAFHLVISPVRTEDSATYYCAFTFSTSLTAQLFFGKGTQLIVEP.

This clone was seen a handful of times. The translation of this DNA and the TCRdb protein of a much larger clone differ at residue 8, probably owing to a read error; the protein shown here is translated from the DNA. The CDR3 reads CAFDSLPNTGVRKLIF. CDR3 DNA: TGTGCCTTCGATAGTTTACCGAATACTGGGGTCCGTAAACTCATCTTT. The chain is built from TRDV3 and TRDJ1; 7 nucleotides line up with TRDD3. The J gene was not available in TCRdb and was assigned here by matching the DNA to germline segments. CDR1 and CDR2 from the germline V gene are TVYSNPD and GDNSRS (reference sequence). The CDR3 extends over 16 amino acids. The V and J ends lost 3 bases and 7 bases, in that order; junction bases with no gene match: 20.

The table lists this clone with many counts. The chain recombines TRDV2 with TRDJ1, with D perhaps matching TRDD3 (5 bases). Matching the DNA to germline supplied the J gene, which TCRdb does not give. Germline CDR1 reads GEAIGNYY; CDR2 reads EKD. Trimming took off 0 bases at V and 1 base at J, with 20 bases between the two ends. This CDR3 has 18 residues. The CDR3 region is CACDTLRAQRGPTDKLIF. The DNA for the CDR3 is TGTGCCTGTGACACCCTTCGGGCCCAACGGGGGCCCACCGATAAACTCATCTTT.

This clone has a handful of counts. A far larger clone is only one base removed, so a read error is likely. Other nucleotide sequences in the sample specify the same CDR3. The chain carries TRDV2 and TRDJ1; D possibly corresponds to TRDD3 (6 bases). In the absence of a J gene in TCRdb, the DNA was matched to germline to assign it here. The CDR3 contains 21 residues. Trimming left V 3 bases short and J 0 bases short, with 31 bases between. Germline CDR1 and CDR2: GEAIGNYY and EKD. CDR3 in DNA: TGTGCCTGTGACCAGGGACAATTACTGGGAGACCACTTAAGTAACACCGATAAACTCATCTTT. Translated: CACDQGQLLGDHLSNTDKLIF.

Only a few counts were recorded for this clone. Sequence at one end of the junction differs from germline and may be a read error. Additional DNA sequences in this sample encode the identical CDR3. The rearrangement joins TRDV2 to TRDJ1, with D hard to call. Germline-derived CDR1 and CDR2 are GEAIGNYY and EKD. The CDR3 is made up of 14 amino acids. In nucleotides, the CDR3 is TGTGCCTGTGACACCTTGATGGGAGAATCTAAACTTATCTTT. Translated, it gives CACDTLMGESKLIF.